This entry is about one T cell receptor beta chain. The sample originates from a study of blood T cell repertoires in COVID-19. Germline CDR1 and CDR2: KGHDR and SFDVKD. V was shortened by 4 bases and J by 6 bases, with 11 bases between the two germline ends. This CDR3 contains 14 residues. As processed by the authors: Nucleated cell number was recorded as an estimate derived from reference gene primer amplification. Sequenced by immunoSEQ multiplex PCR; TCRdb stores in-frame clones only, minus some. V, J and clone size are taken as reported in that table, and D and trimming were inferred from the DNA itself. There are about 400,000 clones in the sample; more than 75% occur only once, and more than 1.5% lies in the top ten.

The chain is built from TRBV24-1 and TRBJ1-4; D is ambiguous. This TCR came from a man aged 40-49 years in a cohort exposed to, infected with or recovered from COVID-19 (not recorded which). Sequenced sample: PBMCs or T cells enriched from blood (not recorded which). Written as DNA, the CDR3 is TGTGCCACCAGTGAATCCCGCCGGGATGAAAAACTGTTTTTT. It yields the protein CATSESRRDEKLFF.